A selection of T cell receptor beta chains follows, all from one sample in a study of graft-versus-host responses after intestinal transplantation. Their specific antigens are unknown. Clones were sequenced by immunoSEQ multiplex PCR, and TCRdb holds only the in-frame ones, with some missing. The sample shows 27,000 or so clones, about 80% of them seen only once. The sample here was unstimulated CD4+ T cells sorted from spleen or lymph node cells, taken before intestinal transplant. Receptor source: a human donor who received an intestinal transplant. Each CDR3 is given with its conserved first and last residue. D genes are given only for firm matches. Size is omitted from some rows. Given values are once, few, many or a class for expanded clones.

TRBV9	TRBD2	-	TRBJ2-5	CASSSTSGGFSQYF	TGTGCCAGCAGCTCCACTAGCGGGGGGTTTTCCCAGTACTTC
TRBV5-1	-	-	TRBJ1-1	CASSGQPLNTEAFF	TGCGCCAGCAGCGGACAGCCTTTGAACACTGAAGCTTTCTTT
TRBV18	TRBD1	-	TRBJ1-5	CASSPRVTGGEDQPQHF	TGTGCCAGCTCACCACGGGTGACAGGGGGCGAGGATCAGCCCCAGCATTTT
TRBV5-4	TRBD2	once	TRBJ2-1	CASSLRLAGGLSYNEQFF	TGTGCCAGCAGCTTGCGGCTAGCGGGAGGGCTTTCCTACAATGAGCAGTTCTTC
TRBV7-9	TRBD1	-	TRBJ2-3	CASSFQQGDTQYF	TGTGCCAGCAGCTTTCAACAGGGGGATACGCAGTATTTT
TRBV5-4	TRBD1	-	TRBJ2-1	CASSLWDRANEQFF	TGTGCCAGCAGCTTGTGGGACAGGGCCAATGAGCAGTTCTTC
TRBV4-2	-	-	TRBJ2-7	CASSQETGTYEQYF	TGTGCCAGCAGCCAAGAAACGGGGACCTACGAGCAGTACTTC
TRBV4-1	-	-	TRBJ2-7	CASSQEGLRLREQYF	TGCGCCAGCAGCCAAGAGGGGCTACGGTTGAGGGAGCAGTACTTC
TRBV5-1	TRBD1	-	TRBJ2-6	CASSLETGFWSGANVLTF	TGCGCCAGCAGCTTGGAGACAGGGTTTTGGTCTGGGGCCAACGTCCTGACTTTC
TRBV9	-	once	TRBJ1-5	CASSVAGANQPQHF	TGTGCCAGCAGCGTAGCAGGGGCTAATCAGCCCCAGCATTTT
TRBV10-3	-	-	TRBJ1-1	CAISESLLLGVGTEAFF	TGTGCCATCAGTGAGTCATTACTATTGGGGGTGGGCACTGAAGCTTTCTTT
TRBV5-1	-	-	TRBJ2-2	CASSLKGVGELFF	TGCGCCAGCAGCTTGAAGGGGGTCGGGGAGCTGTTTTTT